This TCR beta chain was identified during a study of CD8+CD57+ T cells in acquired aplastic anemia. On the study more broadly: Sorted CD4+ and CD8+ cell DNA averaged about 3 ug. Healthy CD8+ samples averaged roughly 12 million reads.

CDR1 and CDR2 from the germline V gene are SEHNR and FQNEAQ (reference sequence). Between the trimmed V and J ends, which lost 4 bases and 10 bases, there was a span of 26 bases. CDR3 length: 17 amino acids. Genomic DNA served as template for TCR beta VDJ and CDR3 profiling. From the reads, TCRdb called clonotypes with MiXCR, one entry per CDR3 protein. The profile shows some 410,000 distinct CDR3 sequences, 60% to 80% of them singletons. Sequences were obtained from sorted CD4+, CD8+, or CD8+CD57+ T cells (not recorded which) from PBMCs. This chain links TRBV7-9 with TRBJ2-1; tentative D call: TRBD1 (5 bases). The TCR was taken from a human donor in good health, serving as a control. Here the CDR3 DNA reads TGTGCCAGCAGCTCGGAAGGGGCGAATACCCCCCACCACGAGCAGTTCTTC. This translates into CASSSEGANTPHHEQFF.